This T cell receptor (beta chain) emerged from a study of Ad26.COV2.S vaccination and SARS-CoV-2 variants. As for the study in general: Intramuscularly, Ad26.COV2.S was given either once or twice, 56 days apart.

Treatment denoted: 15 to 20 received Ad26.COV2.S at low or high dose, single or two shots; about 5 received placebo; per-sample allocation not given. Sampling happened 63 days after the first vaccine or placebo injection. An Ad26 vector was used to express Wuhan-strain SARS-CoV-2 spike as the vaccine. Sequenced by immunoSEQ multiplex PCR; TCRdb stores in-frame clones only, minus some. Among hundreds of thousands of clones listed, approximately 90% were seen once. The V end lost 7 bases, the J end lost 4 bases, and 16 bases lay between the germline ends. This CDR3 comprises 14 residues. Germline CDR1 is SNHLY and CDR2 is FYNNEI.

V and J are TRBV2 and TRBJ1-1, with D tentatively TRBD1 (5 bases). The TCR was taken from a person aged 18-65 years who received the Ad26.COV2.S COVID-19 vaccine or a placebo. This specimen was peripheral blood, taken in a trial of Ad26.COV2.S vaccine versus placebo. CDR3 protein: CASTLGELGTEAFF. The CDR3 DNA is TGTGCCAGCACCCTGGGGGAGCTCGGCACTGAAGCTTTCTTT.